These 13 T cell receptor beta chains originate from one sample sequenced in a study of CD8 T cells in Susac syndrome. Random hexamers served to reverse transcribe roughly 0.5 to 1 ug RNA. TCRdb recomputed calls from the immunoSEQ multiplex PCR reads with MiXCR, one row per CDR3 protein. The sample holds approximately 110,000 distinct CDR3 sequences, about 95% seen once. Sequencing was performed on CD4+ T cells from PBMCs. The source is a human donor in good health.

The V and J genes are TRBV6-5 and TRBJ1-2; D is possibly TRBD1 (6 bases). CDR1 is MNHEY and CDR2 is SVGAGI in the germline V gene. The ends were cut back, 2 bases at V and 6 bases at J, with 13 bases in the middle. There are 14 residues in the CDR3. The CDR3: CASSYQGIGNGYTF. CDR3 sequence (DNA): TGTGCCAGCAGTTACCAGGGGATAGGGAATGGCTACACCTTC.

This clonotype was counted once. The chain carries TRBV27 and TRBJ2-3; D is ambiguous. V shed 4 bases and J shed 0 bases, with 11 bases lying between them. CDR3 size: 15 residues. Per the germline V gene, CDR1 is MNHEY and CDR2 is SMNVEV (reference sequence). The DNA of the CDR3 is TGTGCCAGCAGTTCACACAGCCCTAGCACAGATACGCAGTATTTT. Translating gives CASSSHSPSTDTQYF.

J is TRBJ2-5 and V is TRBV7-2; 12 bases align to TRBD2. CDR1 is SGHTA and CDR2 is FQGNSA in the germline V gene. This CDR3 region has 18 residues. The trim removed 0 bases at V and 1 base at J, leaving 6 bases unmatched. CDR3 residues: CASSLASGTSGSQETQYF. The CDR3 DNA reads TGTGCCAGCAGCTTAGCGTCCGGGACTAGCGGGTCCCAAGAGACCCAGTACTTC.

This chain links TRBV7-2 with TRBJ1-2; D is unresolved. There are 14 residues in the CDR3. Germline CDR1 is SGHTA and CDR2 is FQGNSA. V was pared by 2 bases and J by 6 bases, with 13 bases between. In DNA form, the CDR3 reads TGTGCCAGCAGCTTAAATGGGTTTTTCGATGGCTACACCTTC. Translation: CASSLNGFFDGYTF.

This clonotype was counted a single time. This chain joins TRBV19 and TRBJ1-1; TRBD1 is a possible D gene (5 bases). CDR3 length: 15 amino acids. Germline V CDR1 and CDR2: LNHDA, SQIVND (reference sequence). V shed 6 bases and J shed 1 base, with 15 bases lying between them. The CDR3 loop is CASSTGGRPNTEAFF. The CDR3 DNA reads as TGTGCCAGTAGCACAGGAGGACGGCCGAACACTGAAGCTTTCTTT. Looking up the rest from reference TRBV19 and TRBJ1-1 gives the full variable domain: DGGITQSPKYLFRKEGQNVTLSCEQNLNHDAMYWYRQDPGQGLRLIYYSQIVNDFQKGDIAEGYSVSREKKESFPLTVTSAQKNPTAFYLCASSTGGRPNTEAFFGQGTRLTVV.

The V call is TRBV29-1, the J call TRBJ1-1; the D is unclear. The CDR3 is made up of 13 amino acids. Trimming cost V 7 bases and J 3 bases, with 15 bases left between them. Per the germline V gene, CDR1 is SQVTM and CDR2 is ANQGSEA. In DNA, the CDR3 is TGCAGCGGTGTTATTGGGAGGTACACTGAAGCTTTCTTT. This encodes CSGVIGRYTEAFF.

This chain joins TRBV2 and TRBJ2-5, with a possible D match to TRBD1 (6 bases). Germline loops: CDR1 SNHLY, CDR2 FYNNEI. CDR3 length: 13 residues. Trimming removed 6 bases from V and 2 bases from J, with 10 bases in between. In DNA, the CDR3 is TGTGCCAGCAGACAGGGAACACAAGAGACCCAGTACTTC. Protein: CASRQGTQETQYF.

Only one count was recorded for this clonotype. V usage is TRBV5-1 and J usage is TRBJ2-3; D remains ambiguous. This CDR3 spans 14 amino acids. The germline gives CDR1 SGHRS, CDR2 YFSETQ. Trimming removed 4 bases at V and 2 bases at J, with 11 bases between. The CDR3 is CASSRRSNTDTQYF. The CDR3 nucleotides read TGCGCCAGCAGCCGACGGAGCAACACAGATACGCAGTATTTT.

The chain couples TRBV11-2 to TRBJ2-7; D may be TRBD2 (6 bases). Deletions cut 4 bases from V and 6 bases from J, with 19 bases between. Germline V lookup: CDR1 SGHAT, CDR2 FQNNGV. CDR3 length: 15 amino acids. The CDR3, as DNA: TGTGCCAGCAGCTCGATTTATGGGAGGACGGTCGAGCAGTACTTC. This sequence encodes CASSSIYGRTVEQYF.

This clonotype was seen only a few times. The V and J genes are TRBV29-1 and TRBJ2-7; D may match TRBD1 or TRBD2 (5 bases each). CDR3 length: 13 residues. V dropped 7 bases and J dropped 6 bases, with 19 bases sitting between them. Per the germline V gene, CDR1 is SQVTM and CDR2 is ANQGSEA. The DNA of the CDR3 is TGCAGCGGCCTGGGGGACCGTTTGGCCGAGCAGTACTTC. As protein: CSGLGDRLAEQYF.

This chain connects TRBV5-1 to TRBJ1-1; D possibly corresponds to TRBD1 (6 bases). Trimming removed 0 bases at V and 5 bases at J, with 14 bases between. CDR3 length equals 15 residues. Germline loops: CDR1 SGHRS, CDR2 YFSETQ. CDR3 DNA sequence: TGCGCCAGCAGCTTGGGATACAGGGATAAGACTGAAGCTTTCTTT. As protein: CASSLGYRDKTEAFF. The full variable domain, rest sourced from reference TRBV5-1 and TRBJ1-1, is KAGVTQTPRYLIKTRGQQVTLSCSPISGHRSVSWYQQTPGQGLQFLFEYFSETQRNKGNFPGRFSGRQFSNSRSEMNVSTLELGDSALYLCASSLGYRDKTEAFFGQGTRLTVV.

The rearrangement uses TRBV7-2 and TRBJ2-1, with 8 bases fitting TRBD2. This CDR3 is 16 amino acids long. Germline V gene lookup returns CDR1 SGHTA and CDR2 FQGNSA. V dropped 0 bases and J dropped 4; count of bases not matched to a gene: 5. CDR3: CASSLAGQRGYNEQFF. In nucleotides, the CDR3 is TGTGCCAGCAGCTTAGCCGGCCAGCGGGGGTACAATGAGCAGTTCTTC.

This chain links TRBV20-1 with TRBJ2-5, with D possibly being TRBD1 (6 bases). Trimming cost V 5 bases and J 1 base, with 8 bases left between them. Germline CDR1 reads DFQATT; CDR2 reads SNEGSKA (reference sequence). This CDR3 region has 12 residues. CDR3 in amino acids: CSAGTPQETQYF. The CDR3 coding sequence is TGCAGTGCTGGGACACCCCAAGAGACCCAGTACTTC.